These 16 T cell receptor beta chains originate from one sample sequenced in a study of cytomegalovirus exposure and HLA in healthy donors. The PCR had 60 Vbeta and 13 Jbeta primers. Libraries were prepared by immunoSEQ multiplex PCR; TCRdb keeps only in-frame clonotypes and omits some of them. Of 170,000 or so clones listed, about three quarters are singletons. Sequencing input: PBMCs. These receptors all come from a man between 35 and 55 years old in good health and CMV-seronegative.

This chain joins TRBV5-1 and TRBJ1-6; D is possibly TRBD1 (5 bases). This CDR3 comprises 17 residues. Germline-derived CDR1 and CDR2 are SGHRS and YFSETQ. V lost 2 bases to trimming and J lost 6 bases, with 18 bases between them. The CDR3: CASSFSGSSTSNSPLHF. CDR3 bases: TGCGCCAGCAGCTTTTCAGGGTCGAGTACGAGTAATTCACCCCTCCACTTT.

The chain combines TRBV2 with TRBJ2-2; TRBD1 aligns across 8 bases. Germline values: CDR1 SNHLY, CDR2 FYNNEI. Trimming at V came to 9 bases and at J to 4 bases, leaving 4 bases not matched to a gene. There are 13 residues in the CDR3. The CDR3 DNA is TGTGCCAGAACAGGGGGGCTCACCGGGGAGCTGTTTTTT. Translation: CARTGGLTGELFF.

This chain joins TRBV4-3 and TRBJ2-3, with 8 bases lining up with TRBD2. This CDR3 is 18 amino acids long. Germline values: CDR1 LGHNA, CDR2 YSLEER. With 0 bases clipped from V and 4 bases from J, the junction kept 12 bases outside the gene matches. The CDR3 spells CASSQEGGGLGFSDTQYF. CDR3 DNA: TGCGCCAGCAGCCAAGAAGGGGGGGGACTAGGATTTTCAGATACGCAGTATTTT.

The chain combines TRBV10-3 with TRBJ2-1; TRBD1 matches 7 bases. The CDR3 is 16 residues long. V lost 4 bases and J lost 4; bases outside the gene matches: 10. Germline V gene sequence: CDR1 ENHRY, CDR2 SYGVKD. CDR3: CAISGDRPPLYNEQFF. CDR3 sequence (DNA): TGTGCCATCAGTGGGGACAGACCCCCTCTTTACAATGAGCAGTTCTTC.

The chain has TRBV7-6 and TRBJ2-3; D not certain. There are 14 residues in the CDR3. The V end lost 5 bases, the J end lost 0 bases, and 9 bases lay between the germline ends. CDR1 and CDR2 (germline): SGHVS, FNYEAQ. DNA of the CDR3: TGTGCCAGCAGCCACCGCGGAAGCACAGATACGCAGTATTTT. It encodes CASSHRGSTDTQYF.

The DNA for the CDR3 is TGTGCCAGCAGCGCCCGGACAGGCCGACTGGTAGAGACCCAGTACTTC. It encodes CASSARTGRLVETQYF. The chain links TRBV7-8 to TRBJ2-5; the match to TRBD1 covers 7 bases. The CDR3 extends over 16 amino acids. The V gene end was trimmed by 5 bases and the J gene end by 4 bases; junction bases not matched to a gene: 13. Per the germline V gene, CDR1 is SGHVS and CDR2 is FQNEAQ.

This chain connects TRBV18 to TRBJ2-5, with D possibly matching TRBD1 (6 bases). Germline CDR1 reads KGHSH; CDR2 reads LQKENI. The CDR3 covers 15 residues. The V and J ends lost 4 bases and 5 bases respectively, with 17 bases between them. This CDR3 is CASSLRTVSLETQYF. CDR3 coding DNA: TGTGCCAGCTCACTACGGACAGTCTCGTTGGAGACCCAGTACTTC.

The sample holds a few counts of this clone. This chain links TRBV5-5 with TRBJ2-5; a possible D gene is TRBD2 (5 bases). The germline CDR1 and CDR2 sequences are SGHKS and YYEKEE (reference sequence). V was pared by 2 bases and J by 5 bases, with 28 bases between. The CDR3 is made up of 19 amino acids. CDR3 in amino acids: CASSFRHDTRPRGGETQYF. The CDR3 coding sequence is TGTGCCAGCAGCTTCCGACACGACACTAGGCCTCGGGGTGGTGAGACCCAGTACTTC.

As concerns this clone: Other DNA sequences in the same sample also yield this CDR3. V is TRBV5-4 and J is TRBJ2-2; possibly TRBD2 for D (6 bases). Germline lookup yields CDR1 SGHNT and CDR2 YYREEE (reference sequence). Trimming took off 1 base at V and 6 bases at J, with 10 bases between the two ends. The length of the CDR3 is 14 residues. CDR3 DNA: TGTGCCAGCAGCTTGACTAGCTTCTCCGGGGAGCTGTTTTTT. Protein: CASSLTSFSGELFF.

Only a few counts were recorded for this clone. This rearrangement joins TRBV6-1 to TRBJ2-7; D remains ambiguous. Trimming took 6 bases from V and 9 from J, leaving 12 bases between them. Germline values: CDR1 MNHNS, CDR2 SASEGT. The CDR3 spans 11 residues. For the CDR3, the DNA is TGTGCCAGCAGCAGAGGAGTGGGGCAGTACTTC. Amino acids: CASSRGVGQYF.

There are a few counts of this clone. The chain carries TRBV25-1 and TRBJ2-2, with a tentative D call TRBD1 (6 bases). V lost 5 bases, J lost 4 bases, and 17 bases lay in between. The CDR3 is made up of 16 amino acids. Germline CDR1 and CDR2: MGHDK and SYGVNS. CDR3 DNA sequence: TGTGCCAGCAGTTATAACTCCGGGACACCCACCGGGGAGCTGTTTTTT. It yields the protein CASSYNSGTPTGELFF.

J is TRBJ2-7 and V is TRBV29-1; 7 bases are a match to TRBD1. There are 12 residues in the CDR3. With 5 bases clipped from V and 3 bases from J, the junction kept 4 bases outside the gene matches. In germline, CDR1 is SQVTM, CDR2 ANQGSEA. CDR3 amino acids: CSVWDSHYEQYF. For the CDR3, the DNA is TGCAGCGTTTGGGACAGCCACTACGAGCAGTACTTC.

V usage is TRBV5-1 and J usage is TRBJ1-2; 7 bases agree with TRBD1. The CDR3 consists of 13 residues. The V gene's germline CDR1 is SGHRS and CDR2 YFSETQ. V dropped 8 bases and J dropped 5; count of bases not matched to a gene: 9. The CDR3 region has the DNA TGCGCCAGTACCTTAACAGGGGATTATGGCTACACCTTC. Encoded protein: CASTLTGDYGYTF.

This chain connects TRBV30 to TRBJ2-3; 13 nucleotides align to TRBD2. This CDR3 has 16 amino acids. V trimming: 3 bases; J trimming: 3 bases; junction bases outside the gene matches: 6. CDR1 is GTSNPN and CDR2 is SVGIG in the germline V gene (reference sequence). The CDR3 reads CAWSVRTSGRTDTQYF. CDR3 DNA: TGTGCCTGGAGCGTAAGGACTAGCGGGAGAACAGATACGCAGTATTTT.

This clone showed up just a few times. This rearrangement joins TRBV7-9 to TRBJ2-7, with TRBD2 matching over 8 bases. The CDR3 loop spans 15 amino acids. CDR1 and CDR2 from the germline V gene are SEHNR and FQNEAQ (reference sequence). V shed 1 base, J shed 0 bases, and the junction held 2 bases outside the gene matches. CDR3 sequence: CASSLGLANSYEQYF. The CDR3 DNA sequence: TGTGCCAGCAGCTTAGGACTAGCGAACTCCTACGAGCAGTACTTC. The variable domain in full, completed from reference TRBV7-9 and TRBJ2-7, reads DTGVSQNPRHKITKRGQNVTFRCDPISEHNRLYWYRQTLGQGPEFLTYFQNEAQLEKSRLLSDRFSAERPKGSFSTLEIQRTEQGDSAMYLCASSLGLANSYEQYFGPGTRLTVT.

The V call is TRBV9, the J call TRBJ2-3; TRBD2 might be the D (7 bases). The CDR3 contains 15 residues. Trimming took 0 bases from V and 6 from J, leaving 14 bases between them. Germline CDR1 is SGDLS and CDR2 is YYNGEE. CDR3 in amino acids: CASSVVSGGGDTQYF. The CDR3 nucleotides are TGTGCCAGCAGCGTAGTTTCGGGGGGCGGGGATACGCAGTATTTT.